These T cell receptor beta chains were read from a single sample in a study of shared clonotypes between healthy human individuals. TCRdb's copy holds only in-frame clones and misses some; the assay was immunoSEQ multiplex PCR. The sample holds around 340,000 clones, around 67% seen once. The sequencing input was memory CD4+ T cells sorted from blood. The receptors were sampled from a man younger than 40 in good health. Each CDR3 is given with its conserved first and last residue. Each record gives: J gene, V gene, CDR3 protein.

TRBJ1-1 TRBV11-1 CASSVRQGFEAFF
TRBJ2-4 TRBV19 CASSSGLADAKNIQYF
TRBJ1-2 TRBV28 CATTIPYGNGYTF
TRBJ2-3 TRBV27 CASRRDRYTDTQYF
TRBJ2-7 TRBV19 CASSDTYEQYF
TRBJ2-5 TRBV4-1 CASSQVGSTEETQYF
TRBJ2-7 TRBV2 CASSEISDRSQQYF
TRBJ2-5 TRBV2 CASSDGRGEETQYF
TRBJ2-7 TRBV6-1 CASRTLTVNSYEQYF
TRBJ1-4 TRBV5-5 CASSFRSFNEKLFF
TRBJ2-7 TRBV6-4 CASSAQLGGLYEQYF
TRBJ2-1 TRBV10-1 CASSGGLAGGEQFF
TRBJ2-2 TRBV11-2 CASSSGTGYTGELFF
TRBJ2-3 TRBV5-4 CASSLGSASATDTQYF
TRBJ2-7 TRBV5-1 CASSPVGGEGIYEQYF
TRBJ2-7 TRBV5-1 CASSVDRTSYEQYF
TRBJ1-3 TRBV5-1 CASSFIPGSSSGNTIYF
TRBJ1-1 TRBV19 CASKDWGWGSVAEAFF
TRBJ1-5 TRBV2 CASSEAASYQPQHF
TRBJ1-2 TRBV5-1 CASSFLRQDYGYTF
TRBJ2-1 TRBV10-3 CAIRISGPSREQFF
TRBJ2-3 TRBV19 CASNGGVTDTQYF
TRBJ1-3 TRBV18 CASSRFYSDSGNTIYF
TRBJ2-7 TRBV5-6 CASSWGWEIKVDEQYF
TRBJ2-7 TRBV5-1 CASSLGGLSASYEQYF
TRBJ2-3 TRBV9 CASSVAPSGRADTQYF
TRBJ2-5 TRBV29-1 CSVALGPETQYF